This TCR beta chain originates from a study of OX40 agonist ivuxolimab in advanced cancers. About the study: With ivuxolimab, an agonistic anti-OX40 (CD134) antibody, patients were treated. Aged roughly 23 to 80 with a mean of around 60 years, they were about 80% male. Patients received ivuxolimab, an intravenous treatment, every 2 weeks at 0.01 to 10 mg/kg.

Patients with autoimmune history or systemic immunosuppression were excluded. This table comes from immunoSEQ multiplex PCR, and its TCRdb copy is limited to in-frame clones, with some not included. The sample has tens of thousands of clones; approximately 91% are singletons. This CDR3 has 15 amino acids. J was trimmed by 2 bases and V by 4 bases; bases with no gene match: 5. Germline values: CDR1 MDHEN, CDR2 SYDVKM. This material consisted of CD4+ or CD8+ T cells sorted from blood, taken in a trial of the OX40 agonist ivuxolimab. The origin of this receptor is an adult with an advanced solid tumor such as melanoma, head and neck, liver or kidney cancer. The chain carries TRBV28 and TRBJ2-1, with TRBD1 matching 7 bases. CDR3 coding DNA: TGTGCCAGCAGTTCTACCGACAGGGCCTACAATGAGCAGTTCTTC. It specifies CASSSTDRAYNEQFF.